The source of this TCR beta chain is a study of T cells in Graves' hyperthyroidism and ophthalmopathy. The study's findings and limits: Most expanded thyroid clonotypes above 0.001 also appeared in blood.

This clonotype was picked up many times. Its antigen is currently unknown. V lost 1 base to trimming and J lost 9 bases, with 10 bases between them. The CDR3 has 13 residues. Germline CDR1 is SGHDN and CDR2 is FVKESK. Absence of ophthalmopathy progression within 18 months defined stable Graves' hyperthyroidism. RNA transcripts gave rise to amplified TCR beta CDR3 regions. HTBI primers drove first-round RT-PCR of the TCR CDR3. MiXCR was run by TCRdb on the multiplex PCR reads, yielding one entry per CDR3 protein. The sample carries hundreds of thousands of distinct CDR3 sequences, 13% to 15% recorded once.

Sequencing was done on a sample of blood. The source of this sequence is a woman in her forties with Graves' hyperthyroidism. The chain combines TRBV14 with TRBJ2-1, with unresolved D. CDR3 coding DNA: TGTGCCAGCAGCCAAGTTAACGGCGGTGAGCAGTTCTTC. This codes for CASSQVNGGEQFF. The full variable domain, with the rest looked up from reference TRBV14 and TRBJ2-1, is EAGVTQFPSHSVIEKGQTVTLRCDPISGHDNLYWYRRVMGKEIKFLLHFVKESKQDESGMPNNRFLAERTGGTYSTLKVQPAELEDSGVYFCASSQVNGGEQFFGPGTRLTVL.